This record looks at one T cell receptor beta chain sequence and its context. Its antigen is unknown. The sample comes from a study of T-cell reconstitution after alpha-beta-depleted transplantation in children. The study, taken as a whole, reports: Expanded graft clones numbering several hundred reportedly gave rise to alpha-beta T cells about two months after transplant. Where some patients showed high TCRbeta diversity at day 60, it came from recipient T cells and thymic progenitors that had survived. Fresh T-cell production supplied most of the T-cell counts and diversity seen one year after transplant.

Trimming cost V 3 bases and J 3 bases, with 12 bases left between them. The CDR3 runs 14 residues. Germline loops: CDR1 ENHRY, CDR2 SYGVKD. A library of TCRbeta sequences, prepared with unique molecular identifiers, was generated. TCRdb analysed the PCR reads with MiXCR anew, one entry per CDR3 protein. The sample contains about 420,000 distinct CDR3 sequences, about 16% of which appear only once. Material: PBMCs, mostly from graft donor cells, obtained 360 days after TCRalphabeta/CD19-depleted stem cell transplant. This TCR derives from a boy younger than two who had a stem cell transplant for Wiskott-Aldrich syndrome, so the T cells may come from the graft donor. The chain employs TRBV10-3 and TRBJ2-7, with D tentatively TRBD1 or TRBD2 (5 bases each). The CDR3 sequence is CAISETGGGYEQYF. In nucleotides, the CDR3 is TGTGCCATCAGTGAAACAGGAGGAGGCTACGAGCAGTACTTC.